This T cell receptor delta chain comes out of a study of γδ T cells in repeated Plasmodium falciparum infection. Across the study: Malaria-naive adults were infected with P. falciparum NF54 four times over roughly 600 days.

Flow sorting of PBMC yielded separate Vgamma9/Vdelta2+ and Vdelta2-negative gammadelta T cell populations for bulk repertoire analysis. Germline-derived CDR1 and CDR2 are TSWWSYY and QGS. V lost 3 bases, J lost 7 bases, and 16 bases stayed unmatched. The CDR3 length is 17 residues. Many counts were recorded for this clone. TCRdb fed the multiplex PCR reads to CATT. Of more than 70,000 delta-chain clones listed, 0.75% to 1% are singletons. This receptor was taken from a pool of human donors (malaria-infected and uninfected, not separated). The specimen sequenced was gamma-delta T cells from blood. The rearrangement uses TRDV1 and TRDJ1, with TRDD3 matching 8 bases. As DNA, the CDR3 is TGTGCTCTTGGGGATCCCGCTTTTATGGGGGATCATCTTAAACTCATCTTT. Translation: CALGDPAFMGDHLKLIF.